This is a list of T cell receptor beta chains from one sample in a study of control samples from healthy donors and cancer patients. Sequencing was performed with immunoSEQ multiplex PCR; in TCRdb, only in-frame clones are kept and a portion is missing. The sample has roughly 74,000 clones, 85% to 95% seen once. The material sequenced was blood. The receptors were gathered from a woman aged 18-30 years in good health. The CDR3 runs from the conserved cysteine through the conserved F or W. D genes are given only for firm matches. Clone size appears in some rows only: once, few, many, or a class for an expanded clone.

>-|-|TRBJ2-1|TRBV18
CASSPRQNAAHEQFF
TGTGCCAGCTCACCAAGACAGAATGCAGCCCATGAGCAGTTCTTC
>-|-|TRBJ2-7|TRBV19
CASSIVAHSYEQYF
TGTGCCAGTAGTATAGTAGCGCACTCCTACGAGCAGTACTTC
>TRBD2|-|TRBJ2-1|TRBV5-4
CASSLGREYNEQFF
TGTGCCAGCAGTCTCGGGAGGGAATACAATGAGCAGTTCTTC
>TRBD2|-|TRBJ2-1|TRBV2
CASSEGLLGGTSYNEQFF
TGTGCCAGCAGTGAAGGGTTGTTGGGGGGGACCTCCTACAATGAGCAGTTCTTC
>TRBD2|-|TRBJ2-2|TRBV27
CASSLSPGLAGRNTGELFF
TGTGCCAGCAGTTTATCCCCTGGACTAGCGGGACGGAACACCGGGGAGCTGTTTTTT
>-|-|TRBJ1-6|TRBV28
CASSLAGGNSPLHF
TGTGCCAGCAGTTTAGCGGGGGGCAATTCACCCCTCCACTTT
>-|-|TRBJ2-3|TRBV24-1
CATSVGAEPTDTQYF
TGTGCCACCAGTGTAGGAGCGGAGCCCACAGATACGCAGTATTTT
>-|-|TRBJ1-2|TRBV6-6
CASSLTLNYGYTF
TGTGCCAGCAGCCTGACACTTAACTATGGCTACACCTTC
>TRBD2|once|TRBJ2-3|TRBV28
CASSLKNSGGVTDTQYF
TGTGCCAGCAGTTTAAAAAACAGCGGGGGAGTCACAGATACGCAGTATTTT
>-|-|TRBJ2-3|TRBV4-2
CASSQAGGMIATDTQYF
TGTGCCAGCAGCCAAGCGGGCGGGATGATTGCCACAGATACGCAGTATTTT
>-|once|TRBJ2-1|TRBV21-1
CASSRRRGATYNEQFF
TGTGCCAGCAGCCGGAGGAGGGGGGCAACCTACAATGAGCAGTTCTTC
>TRBD1|-|TRBJ1-6|TRBV2
CASSVSRTGKNSPLHF
TGTGCCAGCAGTGTTTCGCGGACAGGGAAAAATTCACCCCTCCACTTT
>-|-|TRBJ2-6|TRBV29-1
CSVSLSGANVLTF
TGCAGCGTTAGCCTTTCTGGGGCCAACGTCCTGACTTTC
>-|-|TRBJ2-1|TRBV24-1
CATSDSWRTPHEQFF
TGTGCCACCAGTGATTCTTGGAGGACTCCCCATGAGCAGTTCTTC
>TRBD1|-|TRBJ2-5|TRBV5-3
CARSLRDRGETQYF
TGTGCCAGAAGCTTGAGGGACAGGGGTGAGACCCAGTACTTC
>TRBD2|-|TRBJ2-7|TRBV4-3
CASSQETSGPAWGYEQYF
TGCGCCAGCAGCCAAGAGACTAGCGGGCCGGCGTGGGGTTACGAGCAGTACTTC
>TRBD2|few|TRBJ2-5|TRBV7-7
CASSLRGASGFFGEETQYF
TGTGCTAGCAGCTTGCGTGGGGCTAGCGGGTTTTTCGGAGAAGAGACCCAGTACTTC
>-|-|TRBJ2-5|TRBV7-2
CASSLTRGGLETQYF
TGTGCCAGCAGCTTGACAAGGGGCGGGTTAGAGACCCAGTACTTC
>-|-|TRBJ1-1|TRBV12-3/TRBV12-4
CASRPGPNTEAFF
TGTGCCAGCAGACCGGGACCGAACACTGAAGCTTTCTTT
>-|-|TRBJ2-3|TRBV4-1
CASSQDEGWGQATQYF
TGCGCCAGCAGCCAAGATGAGGGTTGGGGACAAGCTACGCAGTATTTT
>-|-|TRBJ1-5|TRBV11-2
CASSEGRFQPQHF
TGTGCCAGCAGTGAAGGGAGATTTCAGCCCCAGCATTTT
>-|-|TRBJ1-2|TRBV14
CASSQNRWANYGYTF
TGTGCCAGCAGCCAAAATAGGTGGGCTAACTATGGCTACACCTTC
>-|-|TRBJ1-4|TRBV7-2
CASSPGGRRDEKLFF
TGTGCCAGCAGCCCGGGAGGGAGGAGGGATGAAAAACTGTTTTTT
>TRBD2|-|TRBJ2-7|TRBV7-2
CASSRIGTSGSGEQYF
TGTGCCAGCAGTCGAATTGGGACTAGCGGGAGCGGCGAGCAGTACTTC
>TRBD1|once|TRBJ1-3|TRBV14
CASSQDRGLPGNTIYF
TGTGCCAGCAGCCAAGACAGGGGGCTACCTGGAAACACCATATATTTT
>-|-|TRBJ2-1|TRBV27
CASSKGPGNEQFF
TGTGCCAGCAGTAAGGGACCTGGGAATGAGCAGTTCTTC
>-|-|TRBJ2-4|TRBV2
CASSPIGSPGAKNIQYF
TGTGCCAGCAGCCCCATAGGCTCCCCGGGGGCCAAAAACATTCAGTACTTC
>TRBD2|once|TRBJ2-3|TRBV5-4
CASSGGLGTSDTQYF
TGTGCCAGCAGCGGAGGACTAGGGACTTCAGATACGCAGTATTTT
>TRBD1|once|TRBJ2-7|TRBV5-6
CASSPGTRTGNYYEQYF
TGTGCCAGCAGTCCCGGGACCCGGACAGGGAATTATTACGAGCAGTACTTC
>-|-|TRBJ2-1|TRBV9
CASSVGNGASPSYNEQFF
TGTGCCAGCAGCGTAGGGAATGGGGCTAGCCCTTCCTACAATGAGCAGTTCTTC
>-|-|TRBJ1-5|TRBV28
CASSSGVRDRPQHF
TGTGCCAGCAGTTCAGGTGTCAGGGACCGGCCCCAGCATTTT
>TRBD2|-|TRBJ2-7|TRBV10-3
CAIGEGSFYF
TGTGCCATCGGGGAGGGTTCATTCTACTTC
>-|-|TRBJ1-4|TRBV5-6
CASSPYFDSYEKLFF
TGTGCCAGCAGCCCCTACTTTGACTCATATGAAAAACTGTTTTTT
>TRBD1|-|TRBJ2-3|TRBV10-3
CAISVGGRVGDTQYF
TGTGCCATCAGTGTAGGGGGCCGGGTCGGAGATACGCAGTATTTT
>TRBD1|-|TRBJ1-2|TRBV5-1
CASSHGTVNYGYTF
TGCGCCAGCAGTCACGGGACAGTTAACTATGGCTACACCTTC
>TRBD1|once|TRBJ2-7|TRBV11-2
CASSRDSSYEQYF
TGTGCCAGCAGCCGGGACAGTTCCTACGAGCAGTACTTC
>TRBD2|-|TRBJ2-1|TRBV28
CASSPSGGALNEQFF
TGTGCCAGCAGCCCAAGCGGGGGGGCGTTAAATGAGCAGTTCTTC
>TRBD2|-|TRBJ2-7|TRBV5-1
CASSSRTSGISYEQYF
TGCGCCAGCAGCTCCCGGACTAGCGGGATAAGCTACGAGCAGTACTTC